A selection of T cell receptor beta chains follows, all from one sample in a study of CD8 T cells in ankylosing spondylitis. TCRdb reprocessed the 5' RACE reads with MiXCR, giving one entry per CDR3 protein. The table shows 450,000 or so distinct CDR3 sequences, with around 26% occurring only once. Material for sequencing was blood, either unsorted or a sorted T cell fraction (not recorded which). These receptors all come from a male donor with ankylosing spondylitis. Each CDR3 is given with its conserved first and last residue. A D gene is named only where the DNA matches it firmly. Size is stated for part of the rows, as once, few or many counts, or as a class when the clone is expanded.

clone size: few; J gene: TRBJ1-5; D gene: NA; V gene: TRBV30; CDR3 protein: CAWSVWGVANQPQHF; CDR3 DNA: TGTGCCTGGAGTGTATGGGGGGTGGCCAATCAGCCCCAGCATTTT
clone size: many; J gene: TRBJ2-1; D gene: NA; V gene: TRBV3-1; CDR3 protein: CASSQAPATYNEQFF; CDR3 DNA: TGTGCCAGCAGCCAAGCTCCCGCTACCTACAATGAGCAGTTCTTC
clone size: NA; J gene: TRBJ1-1; D gene: NA; V gene: TRBV27; CDR3 protein: CASSSPGMGMNTEAFF; CDR3 DNA: TGTGCCAGCAGTTCCCCTGGGATGGGGATGAACACTGAAGCTTTCTTT
clone size: few; J gene: TRBJ2-7; D gene: TRBD2; V gene: TRBV7-2; CDR3 protein: CASSPTSGTLEQYF; CDR3 DNA: TGTGCCAGCAGCCCGACTAGCGGGACCCTCGAGCAGTACTTC
clone size: NA; J gene: TRBJ1-1; D gene: TRBD1; V gene: TRBV5-1; CDR3 protein: CASSLGAGGSGTEAFF; CDR3 DNA: TGCGCCAGCAGCTTGGGAGCAGGGGGCTCGGGGACTGAAGCTTTCTTT
clone size: NA; J gene: TRBJ2-3; D gene: NA; V gene: TRBV20-1; CDR3 protein: CSARDPLGDTQYF; CDR3 DNA: TGCAGTGCTAGAGATCCTTTGGGGGATACGCAGTATTTT
clone size: NA; J gene: TRBJ1-1; D gene: NA; V gene: TRBV3-1; CDR3 protein: CASSDHPTVTEAFF; CDR3 DNA: TGTGCCAGCAGCGATCACCCCACGGTCACTGAAGCTTTCTTT
clone size: NA; J gene: TRBJ2-1; D gene: NA; V gene: TRBV3-1; CDR3 protein: CASSQSSFDNEQFF; CDR3 DNA: TGTGCCAGCAGCCAATCTTCTTTCGACAATGAGCAGTTCTTC
clone size: few; J gene: TRBJ2-7; D gene: NA; V gene: TRBV5-6; CDR3 protein: CATLTETYEQYF; CDR3 DNA: TGTGCCACCCTGACAGAAACCTACGAGCAGTACTTC
clone size: once; J gene: TRBJ1-5; D gene: NA; V gene: TRBV10-3; CDR3 protein: CAISESVGGGNQPQHF; CDR3 DNA: TGTGCCATCAGTGAGTCAGTGGGGGGAGGCAATCAGCCCCAGCATTTT
clone size: NA; J gene: TRBJ2-5; D gene: NA; V gene: TRBV5-1; CDR3 protein: CASSEGRYRQETQYF; CDR3 DNA: TGCGCCAGCTCCGAGGGCCGATACCGCCAAGAGACCCAGTACTTC
clone size: NA; J gene: TRBJ2-1; D gene: NA; V gene: TRBV11-2; CDR3 protein: CASSLDTEQFF; CDR3 DNA: TGTGCCAGCAGCTTAGACACTGAGCAGTTCTTC
clone size: NA; J gene: TRBJ1-5; D gene: TRBD1; V gene: TRBV12-3/TRBV12-4; CDR3 protein: CASRMDRGMGNQPQHF; CDR3 DNA: TGTGCCAGCAGAATGGACAGGGGTATGGGAAATCAGCCCCAGCATTTT
clone size: NA; J gene: TRBJ2-5; D gene: TRBD2; V gene: TRBV27; CDR3 protein: CASSLARLAGVETQYF; CDR3 DNA: TGTGCCAGCAGTTTGGCTCGGCTAGCGGGAGTCGAGACCCAGTACTTC
clone size: NA; J gene: TRBJ2-3; D gene: NA; V gene: TRBV10-3; CDR3 protein: CAISGIVDTQYF; CDR3 DNA: TGTGCCATCAGTGGCATAGTGGATACGCAGTATTTT
clone size: few; J gene: TRBJ2-7; D gene: TRBD1; V gene: TRBV7-9; CDR3 protein: CASSRDRGSYKDEQYF; CDR3 DNA: TGTGCCAGCAGCAGAGACAGGGGAAGCTATAAGGACGAGCAGTACTTC
clone size: few; J gene: TRBJ1-5; D gene: NA; V gene: TRBV4-1; CDR3 protein: CASSQGGRGPSNQPQHF; CDR3 DNA: TGCGCCAGCAGCCAAGGGGGGAGAGGACCTAGCAATCAGCCCCAGCATTTT
clone size: few; J gene: TRBJ2-7; D gene: TRBD1; V gene: TRBV5-1; CDR3 protein: CASSLVSTGTYEQYF; CDR3 DNA: TGCGCCAGCAGCTTGGTGTCGACAGGGACCTACGAGCAGTACTTC
clone size: few; J gene: TRBJ2-2; D gene: TRBD1; V gene: TRBV20-1; CDR3 protein: CSARDRVGGELFF; CDR3 DNA: TGCAGTGCGCGGGACAGGGTCGGCGGGGAGCTGTTTTTT
clone size: few; J gene: TRBJ2-7; D gene: TRBD1; V gene: TRBV27; CDR3 protein: CASSPDRGLGEQYF; CDR3 DNA: TGTGCCAGCAGTCCGGACAGGGGGTTGGGCGAGCAGTACTTC
clone size: NA; J gene: TRBJ1-6; D gene: NA; V gene: TRBV5-1; CDR3 protein: CASRRDNSPLHF; CDR3 DNA: TGCGCCAGTCGTAGGGATAATTCACCCCTCCACTTT
clone size: NA; J gene: TRBJ2-2; D gene: NA; V gene: TRBV9; CDR3 protein: CASRKQFTGELFF; CDR3 DNA: TGTGCCAGCAGGAAACAGTTCACCGGGGAGCTGTTTTTT
clone size: few; J gene: TRBJ2-1; D gene: NA; V gene: TRBV5-1; CDR3 protein: CASSLTDPTYNEQFF; CDR3 DNA: TGCGCCAGCAGCTTGACAGATCCTACCTACAATGAGCAGTTCTTC